The rows below give T cell receptor beta chains drawn from one sample of a study of T cells expressing NK-cell markers. TCRdb reprocessed the 5' RACE reads and stores each CDR3 protein as one record, lacking DNA. The sample data list about 380,000 distinct CDR3 sequences. What was sequenced was blood T cells: a sorted CD56 or NKG2C T cell subset, CD4+ or CD8+ T cells, or bulk PBMC T cells (not recorded which). The receptors were gathered from a man aged 18-69 years in good health. The CDR3 runs from the conserved cysteine through the conserved F or W.

J: TRBJ2-1
V: TRBV15
CDR3: CATSRAGTGAPAQFF

J: TRBJ2-1
V: TRBV27
CDR3: CASSALGKPYNEQFF

J: TRBJ1-3
V: TRBV28
CDR3: CASARQGAGNTIHF

J: TRBJ2-7
V: TRBV5-1
CDR3: CASSLAGGTVREQYF

J: TRBJ1-4
V: TRBV7-9
CDR3: CASSGGTETNEKLFF

J: TRBJ2-7
V: TRBV25-1
CDR3: CASSDVGTLKYEQYF

J: TRBJ1-2
V: TRBV27
CDR3: CANTLTGSDGYGYTF

J: TRBJ2-7
V: TRBV5-1
CDR3: CASSWGERTTGEQYF

J: TRBJ1-5
V: TRBV6-5
CDR3: CASSSSGGVRNQPQHF

J: TRBJ1-2
V: TRBV29-1
CDR3: CSVTENGDYGYTF

J: TRBJ1-1
V: TRBV7-8
CDR3: CASTDPGVWTEAFF

J: TRBJ1-2
V: TRBV7-9
CDR3: CASSFAGTVYGYTF

J: TRBJ2-7
V: TRBV28
CDR3: CASSLGTRQGYEQYF

J: TRBJ2-3
V: TRBV10-3
CDR3: CAISGPQGTDTQYF

J: TRBJ2-6
V: TRBV13
CDR3: CASSHSGTAHSGANVLTF

J: TRBJ2-1
V: TRBV7-6
CDR3: CASSAGISSYNEQFF

J: TRBJ2-3
V: TRBV2
CDR3: CASSRSGGASDTQYF

J: TRBJ1-5
V: TRBV6-1
CDR3: CASSPQGAGGQPQHF

J: TRBJ1-1
V: TRBV18
CDR3: CASSPSGVQMNTEAFF

J: TRBJ1-5
V: TRBV27
CDR3: CASSIGPAAYHKGEPQHF

J: TRBJ2-2
V: TRBV20-1
CDR3: CSASLTGTTGELFF

J: TRBJ1-6
V: TRBV3-1
CDR3: CASSQTGGYSSPLHF

J: TRBJ2-2
V: TRBV12-3/TRBV12-4
CDR3: CASSFRGTGTGELFF

J: TRBJ2-1
V: TRBV30
CDR3: CAWSPSRTTSSNEQFF

J: TRBJ2-3
V: TRBV6-2/TRBV6-3
CDR3: CASSRGQGLSDTQYF

J: TRBJ2-1
V: TRBV6-4
CDR3: CASSALAGGPGNEQFF

J: TRBJ1-1
V: TRBV18
CDR3: CASSPPASLNTEAFF

J: TRBJ2-7
V: TRBV30
CDR3: CAWSSGLGPRYF

J: TRBJ2-2
V: TRBV9
CDR3: CASSPRGLPYSGELFF

J: TRBJ2-3
V: TRBV20-1
CDR3: CSAAKTGGLVNTQYF

J: TRBJ1-2
V: TRBV19
CDR3: CASGWGRKFYGYTF

J: TRBJ2-7
V: TRBV18
CDR3: CASSPGLAVTYEQYF

J: TRBJ1-6
V: TRBV27
CDR3: CASSPLDRPGSPLHF

J: TRBJ2-4
V: TRBV28
CDR3: CASSPPLIAKNIQYF

J: TRBJ2-7
V: TRBV7-3
CDR3: CASSLGPLTAYEQYF

J: TRBJ2-7
V: TRBV21-1
CDR3: CASSKRKAGLVYEQYF

J: TRBJ1-5
V: TRBV10-3
CDR3: CAISGQGEAQPQHF

J: TRBJ2-3
V: TRBV11-1
CDR3: CASRGRGSTDTQYF

J: TRBJ2-1
V: TRBV3-1
CDR3: CASSHSYPGDEQFF

J: TRBJ2-1
V: TRBV7-3
CDR3: CASSPGQGARQAHEQFF

J: TRBJ2-5
V: TRBV29-1
CDR3: CSVEDWGPTETQYF

J: TRBJ2-5
V: TRBV6-1
CDR3: CASRRTLTQETQYF

J: TRBJ2-5
V: TRBV2
CDR3: CASIGQSQETQYF